This T cell receptor (beta chain) was observed in a study of graft-versus-host responses after intestinal transplantation. Study-level background: The study gave all recipients anti-thymocyte globulin induction, then tacrolimus and steroids for about three years.

Turning to this clone: Its antigen remains unknown.

Here immunoSEQ multiplex PCR was the method, and the copy in TCRdb shows in-frame clones only, minus some. The sample has about 88,000 clones, roughly 90% seen once. Findings and caveats of the study: Recipient marrow harbored GvH clones, some of which surfaced first in ileum or blood. Maximum circulating GvH clone levels tracked with early post-transplant HvG decreases.

The CDR3 is 15 residues long. The V and J ends lost 2 bases and 9 bases respectively, with 17 bases between them. Germline-derived CDR1 and CDR2 are LNHDA and SQIVND (reference sequence). The receptor comes from a human donor who received an intestinal transplant. Sequencing used unstimulated CD4+ T cells sorted from spleen or lymph node cells, obtained before intestinal transplant. The chain joins TRBV19 to TRBJ2-1, with D maybe TRBD1 (5 bases). Written as DNA, the CDR3 is TGTGCCAGTAGTATACGTCAGGGAAATTATGGTGAGCAGTTCTTC. The encoded protein is CASSIRQGNYGEQFF.